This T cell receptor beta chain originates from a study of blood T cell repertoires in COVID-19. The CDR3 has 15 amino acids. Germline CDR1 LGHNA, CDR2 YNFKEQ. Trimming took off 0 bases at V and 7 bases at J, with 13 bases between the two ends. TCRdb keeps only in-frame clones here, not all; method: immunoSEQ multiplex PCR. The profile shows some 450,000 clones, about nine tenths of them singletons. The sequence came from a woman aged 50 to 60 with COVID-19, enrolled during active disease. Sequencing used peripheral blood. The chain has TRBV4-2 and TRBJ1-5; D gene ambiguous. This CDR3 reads CASSQDGGQAQPQHF. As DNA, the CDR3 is TGTGCCAGCAGCCAAGATGGAGGGCAGGCCCAGCCCCAGCATTTT.